The 20 T cell receptor beta chains reported below all come from one sample, sequenced in a study of cytomegalovirus exposure and HLA in healthy donors. The PCR used 60 Vbeta and 13 Jbeta primers. Clones were sequenced by immunoSEQ multiplex PCR, and TCRdb holds only the in-frame ones, with some missing. The table lists about 170,000 clones. The sample comprised PBMCs. These receptors were collected from a woman younger than 35 in good health and CMV-seropositive.

The chain recombines TRBV2 with TRBJ1-5, with TRBD1 matching 10 bases. This CDR3 comprises 15 residues. The junction had 12 bases not matched to a gene; V was cut back by 6 bases and J by 10 bases. CDR1 is SNHLY, CDR2 FYNNEI, per germline. CDR3 region: CASSPDRGPQNPQHF. Here the CDR3 DNA reads TGTGCCAGCAGCCCTGACAGGGGGCCGCAAAATCCCCAGCATTTT.

The chain employs TRBV5-6 and TRBJ2-3; weak D call: TRBD2 (6 bases). Germline CDR1 and CDR2: SGHDT and YYEEEE. The CDR3 totals 17 residues. Trimming left V 0 bases short and J 0 bases short, with 14 bases between. CDR3 bases: TGTGCCAGCAGCTTGGGACCCGGGACTCACAGCACAGATACGCAGTATTTT. Its translation: CASSLGPGTHSTDTQYF.

The V call is TRBV6-4, the J call TRBJ1-5; 12 bases map to TRBD1. CDR3 length: 15 residues. The germline CDR1 and CDR2 sequences are MRHNA and SNTAGT. The V and J ends lost 2 bases and 6 bases, in that order; junction bases with no gene match: 2. The CDR3 DNA follows: TGTGCCAGCAGTGACGGGACAGGGGGCAGTCAGCCCCAGCATTTT. Encoded protein: CASSDGTGGSQPQHF.

CDR3 nucleotide sequence: TGTGCCAGCTCACCGACAGTGTATAGTAATCAGCCCCAGCATTTT. Its translation is CASSPTVYSNQPQHF. The chain is built from TRBV18 and TRBJ1-5; D possibly corresponds to TRBD1 (5 bases). Germline V CDR1 and CDR2: KGHSH, LQKENI. The CDR3 is 15 amino acids. V lost 3 bases and J 4 bases, leaving 13 bases between the germline ends.

This sequence joins TRBV9 and TRBJ2-3, with 7 bases matching TRBD1. Germline V CDR1 and CDR2: SGDLS, YYNGEE. V gave up 0 bases and J gave up 4 bases; unmatched junction bases: 8. This CDR3 contains 16 residues. CDR3 amino acids: CASSVDDRVIADTQYF. As DNA, the CDR3 is TGTGCCAGCAGCGTAGACGACAGGGTGATCGCAGATACGCAGTATTTT. Full variable domain (remainder filled in from reference TRBV9 and TRBJ2-3): DSGVTQTPKHLITATGQRVTLRCSPRSGDLSVYWYQQSLDQGLQFLIQYYNGEERAKGNILERFSAQQFPDLHSELNLSSLELGDSALYFCASSVDDRVIADTQYFGPGTRLTVL.

This chain joins TRBV11-3 and TRBJ2-5; possibly TRBD2 for D (5 bases). The germline CDR1 and CDR2 sequences are SGHNT and YENEEA. CDR3 length equals 13 residues. The V and J ends lost 4 bases and 4 bases respectively, with 10 bases between them. CDR3 in amino acids: CASSSPGTETQYF. CDR3 in DNA: TGTGCCAGCAGCTCCCCGGGAACAGAGACCCAGTACTTC.

V gene TRBV27 combines with J gene TRBJ1-1; D is undetermined. Between the trimmed V and J ends, which lost 2 bases and 1 base, there was a span of 17 bases. The germline CDR1 and CDR2 sequences are MNHEY and SMNVEV (reference sequence). This CDR3 region has 17 residues. CDR3 nucleotide sequence: TGTGCCAGCAGTTTAGCCTCCCCGAACCGCGGGAACACTGAAGCTTTCTTT. As protein: CASSLASPNRGNTEAFF.

This chain links TRBV15 with TRBJ2-1; maybe TRBD1 (6 bases). Trimming left V 2 bases short and J 6 bases short, with 11 bases between. CDR1 is LNHNV, CDR2 YYDKDF, per germline (reference sequence). The CDR3 spans 14 residues. The CDR3 nucleotides are TGTGCCACCAGCAGACAGGGGTTCGGCAATGAGCAGTTCTTC. Amino acids: CATSRQGFGNEQFF.

The V and J genes are TRBV30 and TRBJ1-2, with 8 bases fitting TRBD1. CDR1 GTSNPN and CDR2 SVGIG come from the germline V gene (reference sequence). With 0 bases clipped from V and 7 bases from J, the junction kept 13 bases outside the gene matches. This CDR3 region has 16 residues. The CDR3 spells CAWSVLGLTGAGGYTF. The DNA for the CDR3 is TGTGCCTGGAGTGTATTGGGGTTGACAGGGGCGGGTGGCTACACCTTC.

The chain recombines TRBV7-2 with TRBJ2-5; 16 bases agree with TRBD2. V gave up 6 bases and J gave up 4 bases; unmatched junction bases: 11. This CDR3 spans 18 amino acids. Germline-derived CDR1 and CDR2 are SGHTA and FQGNSA. The CDR3 region has the DNA TGTGCCAGCAGTTCGGGGGGGACTAGCGGGAGGGCCAGAGAGACCCAGTACTTC. This translates into CASSSGGTSGRARETQYF.

The chain links TRBV7-9 to TRBJ2-1; possibly TRBD2 for D (6 bases). V was pared by 5 bases and J by 5 bases, with 19 bases between. The CDR3 has 16 amino acids. Germline V lookup: CDR1 SEHNR, CDR2 FQNEAQ (reference sequence). The chain's CDR3 is CASSPRGLSSNNEQFF. CDR3 bases: TGTGCCAGCAGCCCACGGGGACTCTCTAGTAACAATGAGCAGTTCTTC.

The chain recombines TRBV10-1 with TRBJ1-1; 8 bases match TRBD1. Per the germline V gene, CDR1 is WNHNN and CDR2 is SYGVQD (reference sequence). The V segment lost 4 bases and the J segment 1 base; nucleotides outside the gene matches: 2. This CDR3 spans 14 amino acids. The CDR3 DNA follows: TGCGCCAGCAGTGCCGGACAGGGGAACACTGAAGCTTTCTTT. Its translation is CASSAGQGNTEAFF.

This rearrangement joins TRBV7-2 to TRBJ1-1; 9 bases are shared with TRBD1. The V gene's germline CDR1 is SGHTA and CDR2 FQGNSA. V lost 6 bases to trimming and J lost 4 bases; unmatched junction nucleotides: 6. The CDR3 has 14 residues. The CDR3 loop is CASREQGAGTEAFF. Written as DNA, the CDR3 is TGTGCCAGCAGGGAACAGGGGGCGGGCACTGAAGCTTTCTTT. Complete variable domain (other parts from reference TRBV7-2 and TRBJ1-1): GAGVSQSPSNKVTEKGKDVELRCDPISGHTALYWYRQSLGQGLEFLIYFQGNSAPDKSGLPSDRFSAERTGGSVSTLTIQRTQQEDSAVYLCASREQGAGTEAFFGQGTRLTVV.

This chain links TRBV9 with TRBJ2-1; no definite D call. CDR3 length: 11 amino acids. Trimming stripped 0 bases from V and 10 bases from J, with 5 bases between. CDR1 and CDR2 from the germline V gene are SGDLS and YYNGEE. The CDR3 bases are TGTGCCAGCAGCGTAGAGGAGGAGCAGTTCTTC. Protein sequence: CASSVEEEQFF.

V gene TRBV2 combines with J gene TRBJ2-7; the D is unclear. The CDR3 runs to 17 residues. In germline, CDR1 is SNHLY, CDR2 FYNNEI. Trimming removed 2 bases at V and 0 bases at J, with 17 bases between. CDR3 sequence (DNA): TGTGCCAGCAGTGAAAGGTTTTTGGCGGCAAACTCCTACGAGCAGTACTTC. Translation gives CASSERFLAANSYEQYF. The complete variable domain, with remaining parts taken from reference TRBV2 and TRBJ2-7, reads EPEVTQTPSHQVTQMGQEVILRCVPISNHLYFYWYRQILGQKVEFLVSFYNNEISEKSEIFDDQFSVERPDGSNFTLKIRSTKLEDSAMYFCASSERFLAANSYEQYFGPGTRLTVT.

The chain uses TRBV11-1 and TRBJ2-4, with 7 bases fitting TRBD1. V trimming: 1 base; J trimming: 1 base; junction bases outside the gene matches: 7. CDR1 is SGHAT, CDR2 FQDESV, per germline (reference sequence). The CDR3 spans 17 residues. The CDR3 sequence: CASSLGGGIFAKNIQYF. CDR3 nucleotides: TGTGCCAGCAGCTTAGGAGGGGGCATTTTTGCCAAAAACATTCAGTACTTC.

The chain carries TRBV18 and TRBJ2-3; 9 positions match TRBD1. Germline trimming cut 5 bases from V and 2 bases from J; bases unmatched to any gene: 5. CDR3 length: 15 amino acids. The germline gives CDR1 KGHSH, CDR2 LQKENI. DNA for the CDR3: TGTGCCAGCTCAGCGGGACAGGGAATCACAGATACGCAGTATTTT. This translates into CASSAGQGITDTQYF.

J is TRBJ2-1 and V is TRBV5-1, with 7 bases lining up with TRBD2. The J segment lost 4 bases and the V segment lost 0 bases, leaving 7 bases of the junction unmatched. Germline CDR1 and CDR2: SGHRS and YFSETQ. The CDR3 covers 16 residues. The CDR3 sequence is CASSLEEAGPYNEQFF. CDR3 in DNA: TGCGCCAGCAGCTTGGAGGAAGCGGGGCCTTACAATGAGCAGTTCTTC.

The V and J genes are TRBV11-2 and TRBJ2-1; 7 nucleotides agree with TRBD2. V was clipped by 6 bases and J by 6 bases; unmatched bases: 11. The CDR3 runs to 15 residues. Germline V lookup: CDR1 SGHAT, CDR2 FQNNGV. The CDR3 sequence: CASSVFGLAVNEQFF. The CDR3 coding sequence is TGTGCCAGCAGTGTTTTTGGTCTAGCGGTCAATGAGCAGTTCTTC. The full variable domain, with the rest looked up from reference TRBV11-2 and TRBJ2-1, is EAGVAQSPRYKIIEKRQSVAFWCNPISGHATLYWYQQILGQGPKLLIQFQNNGVVDDSQLPKDRFSAERLKGVDSTLKIQPAKLEDSAVYLCASSVFGLAVNEQFFGPGTRLTVL.

J is TRBJ1-4 and V is TRBV9, with D possibly being TRBD1 (6 bases). The length of the CDR3 is 15 residues. Trimming removed 0 bases from V and 8 bases from J, with 14 bases in between. Germline lookup yields CDR1 SGDLS and CDR2 YYNGEE. The CDR3 protein is CASSVGGPDGEKLFF. The CDR3 region has the DNA TGTGCCAGCAGCGTAGGGGGGCCGGATGGGGAAAAACTGTTTTTT.